The 8 T cell receptor beta chains below all came from one sample that was sequenced in a study of blood T cell repertoires in COVID-19. Data came from immunoSEQ multiplex PCR; TCRdb stores just in-frame clones and leaves some out. Of 400,000 to 550,000 clones detected, 87% appear once; the ten largest clones hold over 1.5%. The sequencing sample was made of PBMCs or T cells enriched from blood (not recorded which). Receptor source: a woman aged 18-29 years with acute COVID-19.

The chain links TRBV5-5 to TRBJ1-6; weak D call: TRBD1 (5 bases). Trimming removed 0 bases at V and 10 bases at J, with 17 bases between. The CDR3 sequence is 16 residues long. Germline-derived CDR1 and CDR2 are SGHKS and YYEKEE (reference sequence). For the CDR3, the DNA is TGTGCCAGCAGCTTGGAAGTGGGGCGGGGAGGGTCACCCCTCCACTTT. Translation gives CASSLEVGRGGSPLHF.

The chain joins TRBV7-9 to TRBJ1-2; D gene ambiguous. In germline, CDR1 is SEHNR, CDR2 FQNEAQ (reference sequence). Trimming pared 1 base from V and 2 bases from J, leaving 8 bases between. This CDR3 is built from 14 residues. DNA for the CDR3: TGTGCCAGCAGCTTAGGTAACGGGAACTATGGCTACACCTTC. Translation: CASSLGNGNYGYTF.

The rearrangement uses TRBV21-1 and TRBJ1-2. TRBV21-1 is noted as a pseudogene. This CDR3 is built from 12 residues. The CDR3 bases are TGTGCCAGCTGCGGGGTTGAAAATGGCTACACCTTC. It is translated as CASCGVENGYTF.

This clone was seen many times. The V call is TRBV7-2, the J call TRBJ1-2; perhaps TRBD1 as D (6 bases). The germline gives CDR1 SGHTA, CDR2 FQGNSA. CDR3 length: 12 residues. Between the trimmed V and J ends, which lost 4 bases and 10 bases, there was a span of 13 bases. The CDR3 DNA follows: TGTGCCAGCAGCTCTTTAGACAGGCTCTACACCTTC. Its translation is CASSSLDRLYTF.

Notes on this clone: The same CDR3 can be traced to other DNA sequences in this sample. The chain joins TRBV5-4 to TRBJ1-1; the match to TRBD1 covers 9 bases. V lost 0 bases and J lost 0; bases outside the gene matches: 0. The CDR3 length is 15 residues. Germline-derived CDR1 and CDR2 are SGHNT and YYREEE (reference sequence). The CDR3 nucleotides are TGTGCCAGCAGCTTGGGGACAGGGGTGAACACTGAAGCTTTCTTT. This codes for CASSLGTGVNTEAFF.

This clone was observed a single time. The chain employs TRBV30 and TRBJ2-5, with D possibly being TRBD2 (5 bases). V was cut by 2 bases and J by 10 bases, with 23 bases left in between. Germline CDR1 GTSNPN, CDR2 SVGIG (reference sequence). The CDR3 covers 15 residues. CDR3 sequence: CAWSTGSRMVEVQYF. DNA for the CDR3: TGTGCCTGGAGTACGGGGTCCCGGATGGTAGAGGTCCAGTACTTC. The full variable domain, rest sourced from reference TRBV30 and TRBJ2-5, is SQTIHQWPATLVQPVGSPLSLECTVEGTSNPNLYWYRQAAGRGLQLLFYSVGIGQISSEVPQNLSASRPQDRQFILSSKKLLLSDSGFYLCAWSTGSRMVEVQYFGPGTRLLVL.

J is TRBJ2-7 and V is TRBV29-1, with 9 bases matching TRBD2. The length of the CDR3 is 16 residues. V dropped 5 bases and J dropped 4; count of bases not matched to a gene: 15. Germline V gene sequence: CDR1 SQVTM, CDR2 ANQGSEA. Written as DNA, the CDR3 is TGCAGCGTTAAGGAGCTGGAGGTAGCGGGAGTTTACGAGCAGTACTTC. Protein sequence: CSVKELEVAGVYEQYF.

V usage is TRBV4-3 and J usage is TRBJ1-1, with a weak D call TRBD1 (5 bases). The CDR3 is 14 amino acids. CDR1 and CDR2 from the germline V gene are LGHNA and YSLEER. Trimming removed 1 base from V and 3 bases from J, with 9 bases in between. CDR3 DNA sequence: TGCGCCAGCAGCCAAGTATTAGGGGACACTGAAGCTTTCTTT. Translation gives CASSQVLGDTEAFF.